One and the same sample provided the 15 T cell receptor beta chains below, sequenced in a study of Ad26.COV2.S vaccination and SARS-CoV-2 variants (dated by TCRdb to about 2021). Libraries were constructed by the immunoSEQ multiplex PCR assay. What TCRdb holds here is the immuneACCESS table cut down to in-frame rearrangements. Part of the clones is not present; checked against another copy, under half of the missing clones reflect an unresolved V gene, and the others are unexplained. The sample table contains around 450,000 clones; only one count was recorded for more than 75% of them. The ten biggest clones cover 3.6% of the sample. The treatment or condition label, as the study defines it: some 20 received Ad26.COV2.S at low or high dose, single or two shots; about 5 received placebo; per-sample allocation not given. For vaccine and placebo recipients, repertoires were sequenced using samples collected on day 63 after the first injection.

The sequencing used peripheral blood, collected in a trial of Ad26.COV2.S vaccine versus placebo. Receptors originate from a person between 18 and 60 years old who received the Ad26.COV2.S COVID-19 vaccine or a placebo.

V gene TRBV11-3 combines with J gene TRBJ2-2, with D tentatively TRBD2 (5 bases). This CDR3 has 17 residues. Germline V lookup: CDR1 SGHNT, CDR2 YENEEA. Between the trimmed V and J ends, which lost 1 base and 2 bases, there was a span of 14 bases. The CDR3 DNA is TGTGCCAGCAGCTTAGGGGAGATGGGGTTCAACACCGGGGAGCTGTTTTTT. This sequence encodes CASSLGEMGFNTGELFF.

This clone was recorded a few times. The chain employs TRBV28 and TRBJ1-6; D uncertain. Per germline, CDR1 MDHEN and CDR2 SYDVKM. V lost 5 bases and J lost 7, with 18 bases in between. The CDR3 has 16 amino acids. DNA of the CDR3: TGTGCCAGCAGTCCCATGGACGTAATTCAAAATTCACCCCTCCACTTT. This translates into CASSPMDVIQNSPLHF.

The chain carries TRBV6-2 or TRBV6-3 and TRBJ1-5; possibly TRBD1 for D (5 bases). Germline-derived CDR1 and CDR2 are MNHEY and SVGEGT. The CDR3 sequence is 14 residues long. V was cut by 4 bases and J by 4 bases, with 11 bases left in between. The CDR3 bases are TGTGCCAGCAGTTGGGGACTGATAAATCAGCCCCAGCATTTT. Translating gives CASSWGLINQPQHF.

V gene TRBV5-4 combines with J gene TRBJ2-6; a possible D gene is TRBD1 (6 bases). The CDR3 has 15 amino acids. V gave up 4 bases and J gave up 4 bases, with 12 bases separating them. Looked up from germline, CDR1 is SGHNT and CDR2 is YYREEE (reference sequence). The CDR3 DNA is TGTGCCAGCAGCAACAGGGCCTTAGGGGCCAACGTCCTGACTTTC. This translates into CASSNRALGANVLTF.

This clone was counted a single time. The rearrangement links TRBV7-8 to TRBJ1-2; 7 bases align to TRBD1. Germline trimming cut 5 bases from V and 4 bases from J; bases unmatched to any gene: 10. CDR1 is SGHVS, CDR2 FQNEAQ, per germline. This CDR3 is 15 amino acids long. Written as DNA, the CDR3 is TGTGCCAGCAGCCCCTTCAACAGGGGTACCTATGGCTACACCTTC. Protein: CASSPFNRGTYGYTF.

V is TRBV25-1 and J is TRBJ2-3, with 7 bases aligning to TRBD2. The junction had 6 bases not matched to a gene; V was cut back by 2 bases and J by 1 base. The CDR3 contains 16 residues. Germline CDR1 and CDR2: MGHDK and SYGVNS. CDR3 sequence: CASSEARRGGTDTQYF. The DNA of the CDR3 is TGTGCCAGCAGTGAAGCTAGACGGGGGGGCACAGATACGCAGTATTTT.

A single count supports this clone. J is TRBJ2-5 and V is TRBV7-2; 8 bases align to TRBD1. V shed 5 bases and J 5 bases; nucleotides not matched to a gene: 13. This CDR3 has 16 residues. CDR1 SGHTA and CDR2 FQGNSA come from the germline V gene. CDR3: CASSPITGGGLETQYF. CDR3 bases: TGTGCCAGCAGCCCGATAACAGGGGGAGGTTTGGAGACCCAGTACTTC.

In its sample, this clone was seen a few times. The V gene is TRBV6-5, the J gene TRBJ2-3; 8 positions agree with TRBD1. The CDR3 length is 13 residues. The trim removed 6 bases at V and 11 bases at J, leaving 10 bases unmatched. Germline loops: CDR1 MNHEY, CDR2 SVGAGI. The CDR3 region is CASRTGDLGRQYF. The CDR3 DNA sequence: TGTGCCAGCAGGACAGGGGACCTGGGAAGGCAGTATTTT.

The CDR3 nucleotides read TGTGCCAGCAGCGTAGGACCGACTAGCACAGATACGCAGTATTTT. Its protein is CASSVGPTSTDTQYF. The V call is TRBV9, the J call TRBJ2-3; D not certain. Looked up from germline, CDR1 is SGDLS and CDR2 is YYNGEE. Trimming shortened V by 0 bases and J by 0 bases, and 8 bases separated the two germline ends. This CDR3 is 15 amino acids long.

This chain joins TRBV12-3 or TRBV12-4 and TRBJ2-1, with 7 bases that match TRBD2. After removal of 4 bases from V and 9 bases from J, the junction contained 6 bases not matched to a gene. This CDR3 contains 13 residues. CDR3 nucleotide sequence: TGTGCCAGCAGTTGGGGGGGGTCGCGTGAGCAGTTCTTC. Its protein is CASSWGGSREQFF.

The chain uses TRBV6-2 or TRBV6-3 and TRBJ1-5; D unresolved. The CDR3 totals 16 residues. The V gene's germline CDR1 is MNHEY and CDR2 SVGEGT. V lost 5 bases and J lost 2, with 16 bases in between. The chain's CDR3 is CASSPGWAGGNQPQHF. In DNA, the CDR3 is TGTGCCAGCAGTCCCGGGTGGGCCGGGGGCAATCAGCCCCAGCATTTT.

The CDR3 DNA reads TGTGCCAGCAGTGACGGACAGGGGATAAAGAGCAATCAGCCCCAGCATTTT. Translation: CASSDGQGIKSNQPQHF. The V and J genes are TRBV2 and TRBJ1-5, with 9 bases identical to TRBD1. Looked up from germline, CDR1 is SNHLY and CDR2 is FYNNEI. The CDR3 length is 17 residues. The J segment lost 1 base and the V segment lost 3 bases, leaving 7 bases of the junction unmatched.

The chain links TRBV9 to TRBJ2-7; possibly TRBD2 for D (5 bases). The V and J ends lost 0 bases and 5 bases respectively, with 9 bases between them. The CDR3 spans 13 residues. From germline, CDR1 is SGDLS and CDR2 YYNGEE. CDR3 sequence reads: CASSVAGSDEQYF. The DNA for the CDR3 is TGTGCCAGCAGCGTAGCGGGGTCGGACGAGCAGTACTTC.

V is TRBV13 and J is TRBJ2-3; TRBD1 aligns across 9 bases. CDR1 PRHDT and CDR2 FYEKMQ come from the germline V gene (reference sequence). This CDR3 spans 13 amino acids. V lost 5 bases, J lost 8 bases, and 5 bases stayed unmatched. The CDR3 nucleotides read TGTGCCAGCAGCCTATTGACAGGGGGTACGCAGTATTTT. This translates into CASSLLTGGTQYF.

This chain links TRBV28 with TRBJ2-7; 7 bases align to TRBD1. With V trimmed by 6 bases and J by 3 bases, 8 bases remained unmatched. The CDR3 length is 14 residues. Germline-derived CDR1 and CDR2 are MDHEN and SYDVKM. DNA of the CDR3: TGTGCCAGCAGATCCCCGGGACAGCGCTACGAGCAGTACTTC. Translated, it gives CASRSPGQRYEQYF.